Listed below are T cell receptor beta chains from one sample, sequenced in a study of CD8 T cells in Susac syndrome. TCRdb recomputed calls from the immunoSEQ multiplex PCR reads with MiXCR, one row per CDR3 protein. The profile shows 150,000 to 200,000 distinct CDR3 sequences, around 94% of them singletons. Specimen: CD4+ T cells from PBMCs. All receptors derive from a human donor with Susac syndrome. Both conserved end residues are part of each CDR3. The order of the fields is V gene, clone size, J gene, D gene, CDR3 length, CDR3 protein, CDR3 DNA. D genes are given only for firm matches. Some rows mark clone size as missing; the rest say once, few, many or name a class of expanded clone.

v_gene: TRBV12-3/TRBV12-4; abundance: .; j_gene: TRBJ2-4; d_gene: .; len: 11; CDR3aa: CASSLGNIQYF; CDR3nt: TGTGCCAGCAGTTTAGGTAACATTCAGTACTTC
v_gene: TRBV3-1; abundance: few; j_gene: TRBJ1-1; d_gene: .; len: 14; CDR3aa: CASSQAGTNTEAFF; CDR3nt: TGTGCCAGCAGCCAAGCCGGGACTAACACTGAAGCTTTCTTT
v_gene: TRBV27; abundance: .; j_gene: TRBJ2-1; d_gene: TRBD1; len: 13; CDR3aa: CASSARDRGRQFF; CDR3nt: TGTGCCAGCAGTGCCCGGGACAGGGGTCGGCAGTTCTTC
v_gene: TRBV6-2/TRBV6-3; abundance: .; j_gene: TRBJ2-3; d_gene: .; len: 21; CDR3aa: CASSLLAPGHQRWGPTDTQYF; CDR3nt: TGTGCCAGCAGCCTACTTGCCCCGGGACACCAAAGGTGGGGGCCCACAGATACGCAGTATTTT
v_gene: TRBV18; abundance: .; j_gene: TRBJ1-2; d_gene: TRBD1; len: 13; CDR3aa: CASSPDRGSGYTF; CDR3nt: TGTGCCAGCTCACCAGACAGGGGATCTGGCTACACCTTC
v_gene: TRBV6-5; abundance: .; j_gene: TRBJ2-7; d_gene: .; len: 12; CDR3aa: CASRRDSYEQYF; CDR3nt: TGTGCCAGTAGGAGGGACTCCTACGAGCAGTACTTC
v_gene: TRBV20-1; abundance: .; j_gene: TRBJ1-2; d_gene: TRBD1; len: 14; CDR3aa: CSASHRDSNYGYTF; CDR3nt: TGCAGTGCTTCTCACCGGGACAGCAACTATGGCTACACCTTC
v_gene: TRBV2; abundance: .; j_gene: TRBJ1-5; d_gene: TRBD1; len: 14; CDR3aa: CASRRPGQGASQHF; CDR3nt: TGTGCCAGCAGGAGACCGGGACAGGGTGCGTCCCAGCATTTT
v_gene: TRBV6-1; abundance: few; j_gene: TRBJ2-6; d_gene: .; len: 14; CDR3aa: CASRTGTGANVLTF; CDR3nt: TGTGCCAGCAGAACCGGGACAGGGGCCAACGTCCTGACTTTC
v_gene: TRBV3-1; abundance: .; j_gene: TRBJ1-2; d_gene: TRBD1; len: 14; CDR3aa: CASSSRQGAHGYTF; CDR3nt: TGTGCCAGCAGCTCGCGACAGGGGGCACATGGCTACACCTTC
v_gene: TRBV12-3/TRBV12-4; abundance: .; j_gene: TRBJ2-5; d_gene: TRBD2; len: 14; CDR3aa: CASSDRGLDETQYF; CDR3nt: TGTGCCAGCAGTGATCGGGGACTAGATGAGACCCAGTACTTC
v_gene: TRBV5-1; abundance: .; j_gene: TRBJ1-1; d_gene: TRBD1; len: 15; CDR3aa: CASSLEGGRNTEAFF; CDR3nt: TGCGCCAGCAGCTTGGAAGGGGGCAGGAACACTGAAGCTTTCTTT
v_gene: TRBV6-5; abundance: .; j_gene: TRBJ2-1; d_gene: TRBD1; len: 15; CDR3aa: CASRLQGAGIDEQFF; CDR3nt: TGTGCCAGCAGACTACAGGGGGCTGGTATCGATGAGCAGTTCTTC
v_gene: TRBV6-5; abundance: once; j_gene: TRBJ1-1; d_gene: .; len: 15; CDR3aa: CASRPLLTENTEAFF; CDR3nt: TGTGCCAGCAGACCTCTCTTGACAGAGAACACTGAAGCTTTCTTT
v_gene: TRBV29-1; abundance: .; j_gene: TRBJ1-2; d_gene: TRBD1; len: 12; CDR3aa: CSGGQGASGYTF; CDR3nt: TGCAGCGGCGGACAGGGGGCTTCTGGCTACACCTTC
v_gene: TRBV6-5; abundance: once; j_gene: TRBJ2-1; d_gene: .; len: 14; CDR3aa: CASSLTGRYNEQFF; CDR3nt: TGTGCCAGCAGTTTAACAGGGCGGTACAATGAGCAGTTCTTC
v_gene: TRBV14; abundance: once; j_gene: TRBJ2-1; d_gene: .; len: 14; CDR3aa: CATADRLSYNEQFF; CDR3nt: TGTGCCACTGCGGACCGGCTCTCCTACAATGAGCAGTTCTTC
v_gene: TRBV28; abundance: .; j_gene: TRBJ2-6; d_gene: .; len: 17; CDR3aa: CASSYRTDSSGANVLTF; CDR3nt: TGTGCCAGCAGTTACCGGACAGACAGCTCTGGGGCCAACGTCCTGACTTTC
v_gene: TRBV20-1; abundance: .; j_gene: TRBJ2-3; d_gene: TRBD1; len: 17; CDR3aa: CSARDPRQGVSADTQYF; CDR3nt: TGCAGTGCTAGAGATCCTCGACAGGGGGTATCTGCAGATACGCAGTATTTT
v_gene: TRBV10-3; abundance: .; j_gene: TRBJ2-6; d_gene: .; len: 19; CDR3aa: CAISESRAGAPSGANVLTF; CDR3nt: TGTGCCATCAGTGAGTCCAGGGCAGGGGCTCCCTCTGGGGCCAACGTCCTGACTTTC
v_gene: TRBV5-1; abundance: once; j_gene: TRBJ2-7; d_gene: .; len: 13; CDR3aa: CASSMGAGYEQYF; CDR3nt: TGCGCCAGCAGCATGGGGGCTGGCTACGAGCAGTACTTC
v_gene: TRBV2; abundance: .; j_gene: TRBJ2-5; d_gene: TRBD2; len: 13; CDR3aa: CASRRGEGETQYF; CDR3nt: TGTGCCAGCAGGCGTGGGGAGGGCGAGACCCAGTACTTC
v_gene: TRBV27; abundance: .; j_gene: TRBJ2-2; d_gene: TRBD1; len: 15; CDR3aa: CASSLLGQVPGELFF; CDR3nt: TGTGCCAGCAGTTTGTTGGGACAGGTCCCCGGGGAGCTGTTTTTT
v_gene: TRBV3-1; abundance: once; j_gene: TRBJ2-1; d_gene: TRBD2; len: 16; CDR3aa: CASSQGTSGGGHEQFF; CDR3nt: TGTGCCAGCAGCCAAGGGACTAGCGGGGGGGGCCATGAGCAGTTCTTC
v_gene: TRBV12-3/TRBV12-4; abundance: once; j_gene: TRBJ2-7; d_gene: TRBD2; len: 16; CDR3aa: CASSVGTSGGNYEQYF; CDR3nt: TGTGCCAGCAGTGTCGGGACTAGCGGGGGCAACTACGAGCAGTACTTC
v_gene: TRBV27; abundance: .; j_gene: TRBJ1-2; d_gene: TRBD1; len: 13; CDR3aa: CASSSRDREGYTF; CDR3nt: TGTGCCAGCAGTTCCCGGGACAGGGAGGGCTACACCTTC
v_gene: TRBV18; abundance: .; j_gene: TRBJ1-2; d_gene: TRBD1; len: 13; CDR3aa: CASSSMDRNGYTF; CDR3nt: TGTGCCAGCTCAAGCATGGACAGGAATGGCTACACCTTC
v_gene: TRBV6-2/TRBV6-3; abundance: .; j_gene: TRBJ1-1; d_gene: TRBD1; len: 16; CDR3aa: CASTLLQGPLNTEAFF; CDR3nt: TGTGCCAGCACCCTACTACAGGGGCCTTTAAACACTGAAGCTTTCTTT
v_gene: TRBV11-2; abundance: .; j_gene: TRBJ2-4; d_gene: .; len: 15; CDR3aa: CASSSKDGAKNIQYF; CDR3nt: TGTGCCAGCAGCTCTAAGGACGGAGCCAAAAACATTCAGTACTTC
v_gene: TRBV5-4; abundance: .; j_gene: TRBJ2-1; d_gene: .; len: 15; CDR3aa: CASSTQQTRTSEQFF; CDR3nt: TGTGCCAGCAGCACTCAGCAGACGCGTACCAGTGAGCAGTTCTTC
v_gene: TRBV20-1; abundance: .; j_gene: TRBJ2-5; d_gene: TRBD2; len: 14; CDR3aa: CSARGGVPQETQYF; CDR3nt: TGCAGTGCCCGCGGGGGGGTCCCCCAAGAGACCCAGTACTTC
v_gene: TRBV30; abundance: few; j_gene: TRBJ1-2; d_gene: TRBD1; len: 16; CDR3aa: CAWSKVGTGGNHGYTF; CDR3nt: TGTGCCTGGAGTAAAGTGGGGACAGGGGGAAACCATGGCTACACCTTC
v_gene: TRBV29-1; abundance: few; j_gene: TRBJ1-5; d_gene: .; len: 13; CDR3aa: CSVRDNINQPQHF; CDR3nt: TGCAGCGTCCGGGACAATATCAATCAGCCCCAGCATTTT
v_gene: TRBV12-3/TRBV12-4; abundance: .; j_gene: TRBJ2-5; d_gene: TRBD1; len: 15; CDR3aa: CASTIQGLLGETQYF; CDR3nt: TGTGCCAGCACTATACAGGGGCTTTTAGGGGAGACCCAGTACTTC
v_gene: TRBV5-1; abundance: .; j_gene: TRBJ1-4; d_gene: TRBD1; len: 15; CDR3aa: CASSSDRGVREKLFF; CDR3nt: TGCGCCAGCAGCTCTGACAGGGGGGTGCGGGAAAAACTGTTTTTT
v_gene: TRBV18; abundance: .; j_gene: TRBJ2-7; d_gene: .; len: 12; CDR3aa: CASSSDLYEQYF; CDR3nt: TGTGCCAGCTCATCGGACTTGTACGAGCAGTACTTC
v_gene: TRBV6-1; abundance: once; j_gene: TRBJ1-3; d_gene: .; len: 16; CDR3aa: CASKPGRLGSGNTIYF; CDR3nt: TGTGCCAGTAAGCCGGGGAGGCTCGGCTCTGGAAACACCATATATTTT
v_gene: TRBV3-1; abundance: .; j_gene: TRBJ2-2; d_gene: .; len: 16; CDR3aa: CASSPGAGPNTGELFF; CDR3nt: TGTGCCAGCAGCCCTGGGGCGGGGCCGAACACCGGGGAGCTGTTTTTT
v_gene: TRBV6-5; abundance: .; j_gene: TRBJ2-5; d_gene: TRBD1; len: 14; CDR3aa: CASSRRQGVGTQYF; CDR3nt: TGTGCCAGCAGTCGGCGACAGGGTGTAGGGACCCAGTACTTC
v_gene: TRBV21-1; abundance: .; j_gene: TRBJ1-5; d_gene: .; len: 10; CDR3aa: CASSIGPQHF; CDR3nt: TGTGCCAGCAGCATTGGACCCCAGCATTTT
v_gene: TRBV3-1; abundance: .; j_gene: TRBJ1-1; d_gene: .; len: 12; CDR3aa: CASSQKSTEAFF; CDR3nt: TGTGCCAGCAGCCAGAAGAGCACTGAAGCTTTCTTT
v_gene: TRBV7-2; abundance: .; j_gene: TRBJ1-6; d_gene: .; len: 14; CDR3aa: CASSLAGWNSPLHF; CDR3nt: TGTGCCAGCAGCTTAGCAGGGTGGAATTCACCCCTCCACTTT
v_gene: TRBV7-9; abundance: .; j_gene: TRBJ1-5; d_gene: .; len: 15; CDR3aa: CASSRAGQRGQPQHF; CDR3nt: TGTGCCAGCAGCCGGGCCGGCCAAAGGGGTCAGCCCCAGCATTTT
v_gene: TRBV3-1; abundance: .; j_gene: TRBJ2-3; d_gene: .; len: 14; CDR3aa: CASSQVQGSDTQYF; CDR3nt: TGTGCCAGCAGCCAAGTACAGGGTAGCGATACGCAGTATTTT
v_gene: TRBV20-1; abundance: .; j_gene: TRBJ1-2; d_gene: .; len: 13; CDR3aa: CSARDQLPVGYTF; CDR3nt: TGCAGTGCTAGAGATCAGCTCCCCGTTGGCTACACCTTC
v_gene: TRBV29-1; abundance: once; j_gene: TRBJ2-2; d_gene: .; len: 15; CDR3aa: CSVESSSGNTGELFF; CDR3nt: TGCAGCGTTGAATCATCATCTGGGAACACCGGGGAGCTGTTTTTT
v_gene: TRBV7-2; abundance: .; j_gene: TRBJ2-5; d_gene: TRBD2; len: 13; CDR3aa: CASSPGLAGGQYF; CDR3nt: TGTGCCAGCAGCCCAGGACTAGCGGGGGGGCAGTACTTC
v_gene: TRBV6-5; abundance: .; j_gene: TRBJ1-2; d_gene: .; len: 14; CDR3aa: CASSPDRTNYGYTF; CDR3nt: TGTGCCAGCAGCCCTGACAGGACTAACTATGGCTACACCTTC
v_gene: TRBV25-1; abundance: .; j_gene: TRBJ2-5; d_gene: .; len: 14; CDR3aa: CASSGSGPWETQYF; CDR3nt: TGTGCCAGCAGTGGATCCGGGCCCTGGGAGACCCAGTACTTC
v_gene: TRBV5-1; abundance: .; j_gene: TRBJ2-4; d_gene: .; len: 13; CDR3aa: CASARGEVNIQYF; CDR3nt: TGCGCCAGCGCGAGGGGGGAAGTCAACATTCAGTACTTC
v_gene: TRBV15; abundance: .; j_gene: TRBJ1-1; d_gene: .; len: 14; CDR3aa: CATSRDVESTEAFF; CDR3nt: TGTGCCACCAGCAGAGATGTGGAGAGCACTGAAGCTTTCTTT
v_gene: TRBV12-3/TRBV12-4; abundance: few; j_gene: TRBJ2-2; d_gene: TRBD1; len: 16; CDR3aa: CASRKEDRPNTGELFF; CDR3nt: TGTGCCAGCAGAAAAGAGGACAGGCCGAACACCGGGGAGCTGTTTTTT
v_gene: TRBV6-5; abundance: .; j_gene: TRBJ2-7; d_gene: TRBD1; len: 13; CDR3aa: CASRPDREGEQYF; CDR3nt: TGTGCCAGCAGACCGGACAGGGAAGGCGAGCAGTACTTC
v_gene: TRBV20-1; abundance: .; j_gene: TRBJ1-4; d_gene: TRBD1; len: 12; CDR3aa: CSARPGQDKLFF; CDR3nt: TGCAGTGCTAGACCTGGACAGGACAAACTGTTTTTT
v_gene: TRBV29-1; abundance: .; j_gene: TRBJ2-3; d_gene: .; len: 13; CDR3aa: CSVENSFTDTQYF; CDR3nt: TGCAGCGTTGAAAACAGCTTCACAGATACGCAGTATTTT